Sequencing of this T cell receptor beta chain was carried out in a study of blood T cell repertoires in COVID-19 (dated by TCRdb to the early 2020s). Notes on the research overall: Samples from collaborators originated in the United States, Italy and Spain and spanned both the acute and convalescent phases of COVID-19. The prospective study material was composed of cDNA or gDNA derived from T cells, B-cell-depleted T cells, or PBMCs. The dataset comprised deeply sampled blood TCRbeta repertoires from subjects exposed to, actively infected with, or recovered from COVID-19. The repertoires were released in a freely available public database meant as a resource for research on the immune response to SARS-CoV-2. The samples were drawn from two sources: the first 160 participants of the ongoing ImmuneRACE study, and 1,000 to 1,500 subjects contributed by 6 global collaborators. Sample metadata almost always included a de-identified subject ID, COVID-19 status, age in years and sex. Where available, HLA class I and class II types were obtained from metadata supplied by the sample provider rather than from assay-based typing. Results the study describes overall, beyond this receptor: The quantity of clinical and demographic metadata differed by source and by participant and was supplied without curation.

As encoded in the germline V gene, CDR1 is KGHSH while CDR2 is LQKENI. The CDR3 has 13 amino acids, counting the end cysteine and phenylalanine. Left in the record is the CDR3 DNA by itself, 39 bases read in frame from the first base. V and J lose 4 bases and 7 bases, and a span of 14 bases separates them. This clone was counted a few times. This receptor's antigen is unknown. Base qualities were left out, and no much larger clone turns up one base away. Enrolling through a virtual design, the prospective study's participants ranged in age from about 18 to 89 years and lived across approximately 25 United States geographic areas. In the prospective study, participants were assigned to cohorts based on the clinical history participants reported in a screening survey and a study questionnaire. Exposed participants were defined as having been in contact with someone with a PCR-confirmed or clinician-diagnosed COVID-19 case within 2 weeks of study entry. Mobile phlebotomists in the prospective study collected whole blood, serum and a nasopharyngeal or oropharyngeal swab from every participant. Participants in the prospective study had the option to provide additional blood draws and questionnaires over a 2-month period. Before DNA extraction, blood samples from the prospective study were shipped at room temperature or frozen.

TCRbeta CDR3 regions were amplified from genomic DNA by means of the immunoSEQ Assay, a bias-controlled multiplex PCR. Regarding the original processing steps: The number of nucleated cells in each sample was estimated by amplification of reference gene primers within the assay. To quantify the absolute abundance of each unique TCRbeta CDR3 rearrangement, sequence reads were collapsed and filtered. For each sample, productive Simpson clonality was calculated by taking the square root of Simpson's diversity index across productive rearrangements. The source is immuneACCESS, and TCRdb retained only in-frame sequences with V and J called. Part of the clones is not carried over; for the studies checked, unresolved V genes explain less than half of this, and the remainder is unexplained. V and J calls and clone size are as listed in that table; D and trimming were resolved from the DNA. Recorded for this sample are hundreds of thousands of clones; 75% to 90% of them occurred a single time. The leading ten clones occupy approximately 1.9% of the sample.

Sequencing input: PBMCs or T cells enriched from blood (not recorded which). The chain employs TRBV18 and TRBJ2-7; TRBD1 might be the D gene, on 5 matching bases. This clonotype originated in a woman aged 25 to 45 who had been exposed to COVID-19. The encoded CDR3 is CASSLSDTLEQYF. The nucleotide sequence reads TGTGCCAGCTCACTTTCGGACACCTTAGAGCAGTACTTC.